Listed below are T cell receptor beta chains from one sample, sequenced in a study of tumor-infiltrating lymphocytes in primary liver carcinoma. Via MiXCR, TCRdb re-called the multiplex PCR reads, giving one row per CDR3 protein. The sample holds a few hundred thousand distinct CDR3 sequences, 45% to 70% seen once. The sample taken for sequencing was peripheral blood. These receptors were collected from a woman aged 25-40 years with primary liver carcinoma and hepatitis B virus infection. The CDR3 runs from the conserved cysteine through the conserved F or W. Fields, in order: V gene, J gene, clone size, CDR3 protein. Expanded clones get a size class; other rows say once, few or many, or leave the size out.

v_gene: TRBV4-1; j_gene: TRBJ2-5; abundance: .; CDR3aa: CASSQVPTGRYQETQYF
v_gene: TRBV29-1; j_gene: TRBJ1-1; abundance: few; CDR3aa: CSVSVLRGSTNTEAFF
v_gene: TRBV6-6; j_gene: TRBJ2-4; abundance: few; CDR3aa: CASSSPFFQYF
v_gene: TRBV7-9; j_gene: TRBJ1-2; abundance: .; CDR3aa: CASSLENYRASGYTF
v_gene: TRBV12-3/TRBV12-4; j_gene: TRBJ2-3; abundance: .; CDR3aa: CASTFSGEADTQYF
v_gene: TRBV28; j_gene: TRBJ2-4; abundance: .; CDR3aa: CASSRVPNIQYF
v_gene: TRBV6-6; j_gene: TRBJ1-2; abundance: .; CDR3aa: CASKEGGVGFYGYTF
v_gene: TRBV12-3/TRBV12-4; j_gene: TRBJ1-1; abundance: few; CDR3aa: CASSFTVWTEAFF
v_gene: TRBV11-3; j_gene: TRBJ2-2; abundance: once; CDR3aa: CASSLGMTGELFF
v_gene: TRBV6-5; j_gene: TRBJ1-1; abundance: .; CDR3aa: CASRGTGRKAEAFF
v_gene: TRBV6-2/TRBV6-3; j_gene: TRBJ2-7; abundance: .; CDR3aa: CDSSYLGSGPYEQYF
v_gene: TRBV11-2; j_gene: TRBJ1-1; abundance: many; CDR3aa: CASSRRAGAGTEAFF
v_gene: TRBV11-2; j_gene: TRBJ1-1; abundance: .; CDR3aa: CPSSPDGGTEAFF
v_gene: TRBV6-1; j_gene: .; abundance: .; CDR3aa: CTSSTDRPYNEQFF
v_gene: TRBV10-3; j_gene: TRBJ2-7; abundance: once; CDR3aa: CAISESGQAPYEHYF
v_gene: TRBV6-6; j_gene: TRBJ1-1; abundance: few; CDR3aa: CASSYGPDGNTEAFF
v_gene: TRBV10-3; j_gene: TRBJ2-1; abundance: .; CDR3aa: CATSAVSYNEQFF
v_gene: TRBV5-1; j_gene: TRBJ1-5; abundance: .; CDR3aa: CANSLMGDQPQHF
v_gene: TRBV4-2; j_gene: TRBJ1-4; abundance: few; CDR3aa: CASSQETEKNEKLFF
v_gene: TRBV11-1; j_gene: TRBJ2-1; abundance: once; CDR3aa: CASSLLAGLGISEQFF
v_gene: TRBV29-1; j_gene: TRBJ2-1; abundance: .; CDR3aa: CSVGLAGRTFYNEQFF
v_gene: TRBV2; j_gene: TRBJ2-7; abundance: once; CDR3aa: CASNQDRAGEQYF